The 6 T cell receptor beta chains given below trace back to one sample, sequenced in a study of T cells expressing NK-cell markers. One entry per CDR3 protein, without DNA, is what TCRdb gives after re-calling the 5' RACE reads. This table lists 200,000 to 300,000 distinct CDR3 sequences. Sequenced material: blood T cells: a sorted CD56 or NKG2C T cell subset, CD4+ or CD8+ T cells, or bulk PBMC T cells (not recorded which). Receptors originate from a man aged 18 to 30 in good health.

The chain joins TRBV20-1 to TRBJ1-4; the D call of TRBD1 rests on TCRdb alone, since no DNA is present to check it. There are 16 residues in the CDR3. CDR1 and CDR2 from the germline V gene are DFQATT and SNEGSKA (reference sequence). The CDR3 protein is CSATRTGIATNEKLFF.

This chain connects TRBV15 to TRBJ2-2; TCRdb's D call of TRBD1 is untestable without DNA. The CDR3 has 15 amino acids. Per germline, CDR1 LNHNV and CDR2 YYDKDF (reference sequence). The CDR3: CATSRTGFYTGELFF.

This chain uses TRBV7-6 with TRBJ2-7; TCRdb returns TRBD2, unconfirmable since there is no DNA. The CDR3 runs to 15 residues. Germline assignment: CDR1 SGHVS and CDR2 FNYEAQ. This CDR3 is CASSLEGLAGGEQYF.

The rearrangement links TRBV12-3 or TRBV12-4 to TRBJ2-1; lacking DNA, the TRBD1 call made by TCRdb goes unchecked. This CDR3 has 15 residues. CDR3 sequence: CASRTRRGPHPEQFF.

V usage is TRBV29-1 and J usage is TRBJ2-3; TCRdb's D gene call, TRBD1, goes unchecked for lack of DNA. CDR1 is SQVTM, CDR2 ANQGSEA, per germline. This CDR3 comprises 15 residues. CDR3: CSVESTDRGTDTQYF.

The chain combines TRBV29-1 with TRBJ1-1. In germline, CDR1 is SQVTM, CDR2 ANQGSEA. This CDR3 comprises 13 residues. The CDR3 loop is CSADLVWNTEAFF.